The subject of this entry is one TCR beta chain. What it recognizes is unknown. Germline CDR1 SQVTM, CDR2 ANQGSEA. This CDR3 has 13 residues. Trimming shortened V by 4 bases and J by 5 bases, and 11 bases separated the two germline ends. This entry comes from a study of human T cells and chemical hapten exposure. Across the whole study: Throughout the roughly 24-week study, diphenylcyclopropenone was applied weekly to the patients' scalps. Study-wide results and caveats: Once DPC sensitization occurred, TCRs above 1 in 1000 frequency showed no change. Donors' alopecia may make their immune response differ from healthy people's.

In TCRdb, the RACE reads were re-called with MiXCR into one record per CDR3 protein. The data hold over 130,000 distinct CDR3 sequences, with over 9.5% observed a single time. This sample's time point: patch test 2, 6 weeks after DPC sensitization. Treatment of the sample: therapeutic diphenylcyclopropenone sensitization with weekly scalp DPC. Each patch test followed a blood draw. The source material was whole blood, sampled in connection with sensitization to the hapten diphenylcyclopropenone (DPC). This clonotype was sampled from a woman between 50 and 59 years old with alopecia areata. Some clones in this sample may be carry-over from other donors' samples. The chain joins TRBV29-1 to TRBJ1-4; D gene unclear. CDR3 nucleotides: TGCAGCGTTGCCCCAAGAGGGAATGAAAAACTGTTTTTT. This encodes CSVAPRGNEKLFF.